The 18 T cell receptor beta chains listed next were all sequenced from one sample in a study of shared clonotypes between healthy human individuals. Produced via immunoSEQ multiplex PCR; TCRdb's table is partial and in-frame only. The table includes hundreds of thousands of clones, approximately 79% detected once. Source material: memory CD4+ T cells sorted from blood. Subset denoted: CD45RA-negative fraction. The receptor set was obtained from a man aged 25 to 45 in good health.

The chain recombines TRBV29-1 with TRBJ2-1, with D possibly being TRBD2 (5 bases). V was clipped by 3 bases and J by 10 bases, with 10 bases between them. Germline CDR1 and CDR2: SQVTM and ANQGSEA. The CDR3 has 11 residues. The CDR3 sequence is CSVDRASEQFF. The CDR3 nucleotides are TGCAGCGTTGATAGGGCTAGCGAGCAGTTCTTC.

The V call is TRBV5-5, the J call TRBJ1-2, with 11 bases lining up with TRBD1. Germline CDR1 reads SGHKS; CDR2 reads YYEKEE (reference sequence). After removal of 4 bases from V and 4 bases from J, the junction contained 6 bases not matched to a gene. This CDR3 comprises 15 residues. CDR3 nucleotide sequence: TGTGCCAGCAGCGCAGGACAGGGGGCCCTCTATGGCTACACCTTC. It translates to CASSAGQGALYGYTF.

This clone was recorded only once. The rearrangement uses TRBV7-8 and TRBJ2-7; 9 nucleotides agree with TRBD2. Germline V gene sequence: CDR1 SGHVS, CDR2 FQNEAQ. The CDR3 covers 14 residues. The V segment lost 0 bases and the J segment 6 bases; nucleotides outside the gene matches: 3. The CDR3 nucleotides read TGTGCCAGCAGCTTAGCGCGGGAGGGCCCCGAGCAGTACTTC. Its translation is CASSLAREGPEQYF.

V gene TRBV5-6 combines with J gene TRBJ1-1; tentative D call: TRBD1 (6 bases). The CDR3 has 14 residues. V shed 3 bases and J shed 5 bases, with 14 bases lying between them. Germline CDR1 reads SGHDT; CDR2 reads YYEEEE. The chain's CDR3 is CASSYERGATEAFF. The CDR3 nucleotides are TGTGCCAGCAGCTACGAGAGGGGGGCGACTGAAGCTTTCTTT.

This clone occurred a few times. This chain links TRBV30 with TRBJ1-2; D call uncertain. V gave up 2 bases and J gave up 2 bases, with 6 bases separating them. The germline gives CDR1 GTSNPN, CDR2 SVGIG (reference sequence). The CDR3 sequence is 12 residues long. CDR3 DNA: TGTGCCTGGAGTCTAGGAAACTATGGCTACACCTTC. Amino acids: CAWSLGNYGYTF.

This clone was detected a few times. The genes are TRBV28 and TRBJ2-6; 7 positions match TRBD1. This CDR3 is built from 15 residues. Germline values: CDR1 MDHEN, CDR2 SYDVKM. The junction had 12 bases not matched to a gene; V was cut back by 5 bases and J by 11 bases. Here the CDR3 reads CASSPPGQVVDVLTF. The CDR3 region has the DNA TGTGCCAGCAGTCCACCCGGACAGGTGGTGGACGTCCTGACTTTC.

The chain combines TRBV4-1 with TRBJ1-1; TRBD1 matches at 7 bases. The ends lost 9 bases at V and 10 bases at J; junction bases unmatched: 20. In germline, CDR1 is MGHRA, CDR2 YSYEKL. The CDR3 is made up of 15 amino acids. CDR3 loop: CASQSGGQSRLGAFF. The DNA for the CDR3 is TGCGCCAGTCAGTCGGGGGGACAGTCCCGACTGGGAGCTTTCTTT.

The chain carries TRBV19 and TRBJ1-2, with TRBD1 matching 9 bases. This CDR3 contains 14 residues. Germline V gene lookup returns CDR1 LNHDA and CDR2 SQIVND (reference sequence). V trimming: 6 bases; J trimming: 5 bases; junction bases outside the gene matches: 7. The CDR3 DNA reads TGTGCCAGTAGAGAACCGGGACAGGGATATGGCTACACCTTC. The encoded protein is CASREPGQGYGYTF.

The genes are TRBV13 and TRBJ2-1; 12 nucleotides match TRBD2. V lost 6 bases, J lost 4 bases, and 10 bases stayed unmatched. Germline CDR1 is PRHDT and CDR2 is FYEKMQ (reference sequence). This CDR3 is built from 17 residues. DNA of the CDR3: TGTGCCAGCAGTTCCCGTTTAGGGACTAGCGGGTACAATGAGCAGTTCTTC. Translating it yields CASSSRLGTSGYNEQFF.

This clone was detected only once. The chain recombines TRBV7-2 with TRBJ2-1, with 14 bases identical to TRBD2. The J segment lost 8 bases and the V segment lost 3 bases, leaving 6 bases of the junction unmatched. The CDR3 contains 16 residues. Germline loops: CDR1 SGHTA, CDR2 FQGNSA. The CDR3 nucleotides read TGTGCCAGCAGCTTCCCCGGGACTAGCGGGAGAGATGAGCAGTTCTTC. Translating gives CASSFPGTSGRDEQFF.

The CDR3 DNA is TGTGCCAGTAGTACAAGGTGGCGGACAGGGGAAAAGACCCAGTACTTC. Encoded protein: CASSTRWRTGEKTQYF. The V and J genes are TRBV19 and TRBJ2-5; 9 bases match TRBD1. V was clipped by 4 bases and J by 6 bases; unmatched bases: 12. The CDR3 runs to 16 residues. Per germline, CDR1 LNHDA and CDR2 SQIVND (reference sequence).

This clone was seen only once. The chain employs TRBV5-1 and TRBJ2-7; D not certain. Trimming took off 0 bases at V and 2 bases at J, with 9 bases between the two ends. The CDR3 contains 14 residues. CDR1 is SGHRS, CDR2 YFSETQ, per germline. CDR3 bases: TGCGCCAGCAGCTTGGTGATCCCCACCTACGAGCAGTACTTC. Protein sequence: CASSLVIPTYEQYF.

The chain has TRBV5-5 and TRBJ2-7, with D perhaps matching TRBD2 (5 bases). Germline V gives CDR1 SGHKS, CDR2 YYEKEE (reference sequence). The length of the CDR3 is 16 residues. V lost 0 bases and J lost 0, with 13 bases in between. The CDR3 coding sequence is TGTGCCAGCAGCTTGGCCGGACTGCCCAGCTCCTACGAGCAGTACTTC. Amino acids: CASSLAGLPSSYEQYF. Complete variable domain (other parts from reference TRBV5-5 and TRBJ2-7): DAGVTQSPTHLIKTRGQQVTLRCSPISGHKSVSWYQQVLGQGPQFIFQYYEKEERGRGNFPDRFSARQFPNYSSELNVNALLLGDSALYLCASSLAGLPSSYEQYFGPGTRLTVT.

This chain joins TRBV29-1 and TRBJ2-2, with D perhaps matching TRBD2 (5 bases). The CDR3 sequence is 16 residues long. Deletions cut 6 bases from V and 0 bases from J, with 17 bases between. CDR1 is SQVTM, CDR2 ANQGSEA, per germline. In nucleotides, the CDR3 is TGCAGCGTCGGAAGGAGGAGTCCCGCGAACACCGGGGAGCTGTTTTTT. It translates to CSVGRRSPANTGELFF.

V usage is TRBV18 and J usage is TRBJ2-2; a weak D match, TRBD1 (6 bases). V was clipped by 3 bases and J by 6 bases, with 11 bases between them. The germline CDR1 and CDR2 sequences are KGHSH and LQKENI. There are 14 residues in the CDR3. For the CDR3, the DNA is TGTGCCAGCTCACCTTGGGGGCCCTCCGGGGAGCTGTTTTTT. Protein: CASSPWGPSGELFF.

The CDR3 protein is CASSRSAGSSYEQYF. The CDR3 DNA reads as TGTGCCAGTAGTCGGTCAGCGGGGAGCTCCTACGAGCAGTACTTC. J is TRBJ2-7 and V is TRBV19; 7 bases line up with TRBD2. This CDR3 region has 15 residues. Germline-derived CDR1 and CDR2 are LNHDA and SQIVND (reference sequence). V lost 5 bases to trimming and J lost 0 bases; unmatched junction nucleotides: 7.

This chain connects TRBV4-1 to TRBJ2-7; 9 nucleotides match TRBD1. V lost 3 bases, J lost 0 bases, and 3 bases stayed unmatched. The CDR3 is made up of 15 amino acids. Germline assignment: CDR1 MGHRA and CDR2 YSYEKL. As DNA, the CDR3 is TGCGCCAGCAGCCACCAGACAGGGGGCTCCTACGAGCAGTACTTC. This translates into CASSHQTGGSYEQYF.

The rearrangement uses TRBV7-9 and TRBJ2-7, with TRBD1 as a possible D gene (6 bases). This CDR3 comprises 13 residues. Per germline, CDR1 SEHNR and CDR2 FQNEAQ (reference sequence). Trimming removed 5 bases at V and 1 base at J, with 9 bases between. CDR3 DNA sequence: TGTGCCAGCAGCCGGGACATATCCTACGAGCAGTACTTC. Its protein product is CASSRDISYEQYF.